This entry describes one T cell receptor beta chain. This clonotype was found a few times. The antigen this receptor binds is unknown. Per-nucleotide qualities are absent, and no much larger clonotype sits a single base away. The data were obtained in a study of blood T cells in healthy people across ages (dated by TCRdb to the mid-2010s). Background for the entire study: In model experiments, template switching captured roughly one uniquely barcoded TCR beta cDNA molecule for every two T cells. The donors were split into four age groups: young (average 16 years), middle-aged (39), aged (roughly 65) and long-lived (over 75). Donors of different ages were randomly distributed across sequencing lanes to avoid experimental bias. To track age-related changes in TCR beta repertoire diversity, the study relied on deep sequencing normalized with unique cDNA molecular identifiers. The study analyzed two additional independent replicas of 1 million unique cDNA reads from the same blood draw for two donors, one aged 18 to 30 and one aged 80 or older.

The CDR3 holds 15 amino acids from the cysteine to the phenylalanine. Just CDR3 DNA is preserved here, 45 bases in frame from base 1. From a lookup of the germline V gene, CDR1 and CDR2 are MGHRA and YSYEKL. V loses 0 bases of germline sequence and J loses 1 base, and the interval between the two ends is 9 bases. Beyond this particular receptor, the publication reports: Observed TCR beta diversity per million T cells fell roughly linearly with age, and a significant reduction was already apparent by age about 36. Estimates of total diversity based on one million sequenced T cells were considered lower bounds and underestimates. Because donor CMV infection status was unknown, age-related changes in expanded clonotypes were potentially confounded. Bulk unsorted PBMC profiling prevented conclusive comparison of naive and antigen-experienced compartments. Observed TCR beta diversity correlated strongly with the percentage of naive T cells measured by flow cytometry. Compared with the aged group, more naive CD4+ T cells, fewer expanded clones and increased TCR diversity were shown by the long-lived group, suggesting age selection.

Libraries were prepared through 5' RACE. Reads for this sample came from an Illumina HiSeq 2500. The second PCR ran for about 6 to 11 cycles and used a J-beta primer mix along with a sample-barcoded 5' primer. Each TCR beta cDNA molecule received a unique molecular identifier from a template-switch 5' adaptor carrying 12 random nucleotides. At least 2.5 million CDR3-containing paired-end reads were obtained from each sample. The Mint cDNA synthesis kit, primed by a TRBC-specific oligonucleotide, was used to synthesize first-strand cDNA from all RNA. Following uracil-DNA glycosylase treatment, a first 18-cycle PCR with universal primers M1SS and BC2_uni_R was performed on all cDNA. Processing in the source paper ran as follows. Each sample was normalized by randomly selecting 1 million high-quality reads, each carrying a distinct molecular identifier. Reads sharing molecular identifiers were discarded rather than binned into consensus sequences. MiTCR, run with a Q25 quality threshold and the strictest error-elimination algorithm, handled CDR3 identification, clonotype clustering and error correction. A nonparametric unseen species model with Euler transformation was used to estimate a lower bound on total TCR beta diversity. TCRdb handled the public reads itself, with Q25 trimming in fastp and clone calling in MiXCR, and kept productive beta chains. Rows are unified per CDR3 protein, each entry keeping the most common DNA and genes. TCRdb's processing, not the study's, gives the V and J calls here. The sample includes 800,000 to 950,000 distinct CDR3 sequences, with roughly 40% observed a single time. About an eighth of the sample belongs to the ten largest clones.

Donors were 40 or so systemically healthy Caucasian individuals from Russia aged roughly 6 to 90 years. Roughly 10 milliliters of peripheral blood were collected from each donor into EDTA-treated Vacutainer tubes. Ficoll-Paque density-gradient centrifugation was used to isolate PBMCs, with at least 6 million per sample. Trizol reagent was used to extract total RNA from the PBMCs, yielding at least 5.5 micrograms per sample. For every donor, an aliquot of PBMCs went through flow cytometry to measure the percentages of naive CD45RAhigh/CD27high T cells. The chain joins TRBV4-1 to TRBJ1-1; the D gene cannot be resolved reliably. The receptor was derived from a young man in good health. Input material: blood. DNA sequence: TGCGCCAGCAGCCAAGAGGAGACACAGAACACTGAAGCTTTCTTT. Its translation is CASSQEETQNTEAFF.